Following are 8 T cell receptor beta chains from one sample sequenced in a study of cytomegalovirus exposure and HLA in healthy donors. Measured with immunoSEQ multiplex PCR; TCRdb has only the in-frame clones, and not every one. The sample shows around 300,000 clones, about 86% of them seen only once. Material for sequencing was PBMCs. Receptors originate from a woman under 30 in good health and CMV-seronegative.

In its sample, this clone was seen a few times. V is TRBV9 and J is TRBJ1-2, with 8 bases matching TRBD1. CDR3 size: 12 residues. The V segment lost 3 bases and the J segment 13 bases; nucleotides outside the gene matches: 8. Germline CDR1 and CDR2: SGDLS and YYNGEE. CDR3 DNA sequence: TGTGCCAGCAGCGAAAATCAGGGGGCGCCCACCTTC. Translating gives CASSENQGAPTF. Full variable domain (remainder filled in from reference TRBV9 and TRBJ1-2): DSGVTQTPKHLITATGQRVTLRCSPRSGDLSVYWYQQSLDQGLQFLIQYYNGEERAKGNILERFSAQQFPDLHSELNLSSLELGDSALYFCASSENQGAPTFGSGTRLTVV.

This clone was found once. The J gene is TRBJ1-3, the V gene TRBV13, with 10 nucleotides matching TRBD1. The CDR3 length is 16 residues. The V gene end was trimmed by 5 bases and the J gene end by 2 bases; junction bases not matched to a gene: 6. CDR1 is PRHDT, CDR2 FYEKMQ, per germline (reference sequence). The CDR3 region is CASSNRQGAAGNTIYF. Written as DNA, the CDR3 is TGTGCCAGCAGCAATCGACAGGGGGCGGCTGGAAACACCATATATTTT. Using reference TRBV13 and TRBJ1-3 for the parts outside the CDR3, the full variable domain is AAGVIQSPRHLIKEKRETATLKCYPIPRHDTVYWYQQGPGQDPQFLISFYEKMQSDKGSIPDRFSAQQFSDYHSELNMSSLELGDSALYFCASSNRQGAAGNTIYFGEGSWLTVV.

This clone was detected once. V gene TRBV19 combines with J gene TRBJ2-5, with TRBD1 matching 10 bases. This CDR3 spans 15 amino acids. Trimming removed 3 bases from V and 5 bases from J; junction bases left unmatched: 6. Per the germline V gene, CDR1 is LNHDA and CDR2 is SQIVND (reference sequence). CDR3 in DNA: TGTGCCAGTAGTATTAGGGACAGGGGTTATGAGACCCAGTACTTC. It yields the protein CASSIRDRGYETQYF.

The J gene is TRBJ2-1, the V gene TRBV11-3; tentatively, D is TRBD1 (5 bases). Germline CDR1 reads SGHNT; CDR2 reads YENEEA. The V end was cut by 3 bases, the J end by 7 bases, with 13 bases between. This CDR3 has 14 residues. CDR3 nucleotide sequence: TGTGCCAGCAGCTTGAACCAGGGTGGAAATGAGCAGTTCTTC. The encoded protein is CASSLNQGGNEQFF.

The table lists this clone with a count of one. This chain joins TRBV30 and TRBJ2-5; 8 bases align to TRBD1. Germline-derived CDR1 and CDR2 are GTSNPN and SVGIG (reference sequence). Trimming removed 4 bases from V and 0 bases from J; junction bases left unmatched: 4. The CDR3 covers 14 residues. DNA for the CDR3: TGTGCCTGGACGACAGGGGCCTACCAAGAGACCCAGTACTTC. It specifies CAWTTGAYQETQYF.

This clone was recorded once. This rearrangement joins TRBV7-9 to TRBJ1-1; no definite D call. CDR1 and CDR2 from the germline V gene are SEHNR and FQNEAQ (reference sequence). This CDR3 spans 12 amino acids. V dropped 5 bases and J dropped 0 bases, with 4 bases sitting between them. CDR3 in amino acids: CASSRVNTEAFF. CDR3 DNA sequence: TGTGCCAGCAGCCGCGTGAACACTGAAGCTTTCTTT.

This clone was seen only once. CDR3 in amino acids: CASSRTGDQPQHF. The CDR3 nucleotides are TGCGCCAGCAGCAGGACAGGGGATCAGCCCCAGCATTTT. The gene calls are TRBV5-1 and TRBJ1-5; 9 bases line up with TRBD1. Per the germline V gene, CDR1 is SGHRS and CDR2 is YFSETQ. V gave up 4 bases and J gave up 5 bases; unmatched junction bases: 1. The CDR3 sequence is 13 residues long.

The table lists this clone with a few counts. This chain connects TRBV19 to TRBJ1-1; TRBD1 is a possible D gene (6 bases). CDR3 size: 13 residues. V lost 4 bases to trimming and J lost 3 bases, with 9 bases between them. The germline V gene encodes CDR1 LNHDA and CDR2 SQIVND (reference sequence). In DNA form, the CDR3 reads TGTGCCAGTAGTAGACAGGAGGACACTGAAGCTTTCTTT. Its translation: CASSRQEDTEAFF.